This T cell receptor (beta chain) was obtained from a study of shared clonotypes between healthy human individuals. The protocol was immunoSEQ multiplex PCR, while the TCRdb copy is restricted to in-frame clones and leaves out a portion. The profile shows about 520,000 clones, approximately 81% of them singletons. Per the germline V gene, CDR1 is SGHRS and CDR2 is YFSETQ. V lost 4 bases and J lost 1, with 11 bases in between. The CDR3 runs 15 residues. The chain uses TRBV5-1 and TRBJ2-2; tentatively, D is TRBD1 (5 bases). This clonotype was sampled from a woman in her thirties or forties in good health. Some clones in this sample may be carry-over from other donors' samples. Input material: PBMCs. In DNA, the CDR3 is TGCGCCAGCAGCCAGGGCCAAGGGAACACCGGGGAGCTGTTTTTT. This sequence encodes CASSQGQGNTGELFF.